This T cell receptor beta chain was retrieved from a study of blood T cell repertoires in COVID-19. As processed by the authors: The assay estimated nucleated cells by amplifying reference gene primers. TCRdb keeps only in-frame clones here, not all; method: immunoSEQ multiplex PCR. V, J and clone size were drawn from that table, and D and trimming were deduced from the DNA. Altogether 150,000 to 250,000 clones are present, 80% to 85% being singletons, with the ten largest covering approximately 7.6%. Cohorts were assigned according to the clinical history that participants reported. Resolution of symptoms, clearance, or two negative PCRs was present in recovered Cohort 3 donors. Germline CDR1 is MNHNS and CDR2 is SASEGT. This CDR3 spans 16 amino acids. V shed 4 bases, J shed 1 base, and the junction held 4 bases outside the gene matches.

The sequence came from a man in his forties who had recovered from COVID-19. The V and J genes are TRBV6-1 and TRBJ2-3; 11 nucleotides line up with TRBD2. Sample: PBMCs or T cells enriched from blood (not recorded which). This CDR3 reads CASSGTSGSRTDTQYF. CDR3 DNA: TGTGCCAGCAGTGGGACTAGCGGGTCCCGCACAGATACGCAGTATTTT.